The 19 T cell receptor beta chains presented below share a single source sample, sequenced in a study of graft-versus-host responses after intestinal transplantation. Assay used: immunoSEQ multiplex PCR; TCRdb lists only in-frame clones, some missing. The sample contains 50,000 to 75,000 clones, about nine tenths of which appear only once. Intraepithelial plus lamina propria lymphocytes were released by processing graft tissue. Specimen: ileum tissue, collected around 350 days after transplant. These receptors were taken from a human patient who received an intestinal transplant, so some T cells may come from the graft donor.

This clone has only one observation. This chain links TRBV6-5 with TRBJ2-7; D remains ambiguous. This CDR3 has 13 residues. V was shortened by 2 bases and J by 4 bases, with 9 bases between the two germline ends. Germline V gives CDR1 MNHEY, CDR2 SVGAGI. The CDR3 is CASSYGGYYEQYF. CDR3 bases: TGTGCCAGCAGTTACGGTGGCTATTACGAGCAGTACTTC.

The rearrangement uses TRBV10-2 and TRBJ2-1; 10 bases are shared with TRBD2. The CDR3 has 15 amino acids. Trimming removed 6 bases from V and 3 bases from J; junction bases left unmatched: 5. The germline CDR1 and CDR2 sequences are WSHSY and SAAADI. The CDR3 DNA is TGCGCCAGCAGGGGGTCTAGCGGGGGCTACAATGAGCAGTTCTTC. It is translated as CASRGSSGGYNEQFF.

This sequence joins TRBV29-1 and TRBJ2-4, with 10 bases matching TRBD1. CDR1 and CDR2 from the germline V gene are SQVTM and ANQGSEA. The CDR3 has 15 residues. With V trimmed by 0 bases and J by 8 bases, 7 bases remained unmatched. The CDR3 region is CSVEDPDRGLDIQYF. The CDR3 region has the DNA TGCAGCGTTGAAGATCCCGACAGGGGGCTTGACATTCAGTACTTC. The full variable domain, its missing parts supplied by reference TRBV29-1 and TRBJ2-4, is SAVISQKPSRDICQRGTSLTIQCQVDSQVTMMFWYRQQPGQSLTLIATANQGSEATYESGFVIDKFPISRPNLTFSTLTVSNMSPEDSSIYLCSVEDPDRGLDIQYFGAGTRLSVL.

The chain has TRBV19 and TRBJ1-1; D is ambiguous. The CDR3 runs to 14 residues. CDR1 LNHDA and CDR2 SQIVND come from the germline V gene (reference sequence). Trimming took off 1 base at V and 1 base at J, with 7 bases between the two ends. The CDR3 sequence: CASSIAGRNTEAFF. CDR3 sequence (DNA): TGTGCCAGTAGTATAGCTGGGAGGAACACTGAAGCTTTCTTT.

The V and J genes are TRBV28 and TRBJ1-5, with D perhaps matching TRBD1 (5 bases). V gave up 1 base and J gave up 6 bases, with 7 bases separating them. Germline CDR1 MDHEN, CDR2 SYDVKM. There are 13 residues in the CDR3. The CDR3 DNA follows: TGTGCCAGCAGTTTATTCAGGGCTCAGCCCCAGCATTTT. The encoded protein is CASSLFRAQPQHF.

The chain carries TRBV19 and TRBJ2-7; D ambiguous. The CDR3 contains 13 residues. V lost 4 bases and J lost 3, with 10 bases in between. The germline CDR1 and CDR2 sequences are LNHDA and SQIVND (reference sequence). CDR3 residues: CASSSEEFYEQYF. CDR3 coding DNA: TGTGCCAGTAGTAGTGAAGAATTCTACGAGCAGTACTTC.

The gene calls are TRBV5-1 and TRBJ2-7; TRBD2 aligns across 7 bases. This CDR3 has 15 residues. V lost 0 bases and J lost 9; bases outside the gene matches: 12. Germline CDR1 SGHRS, CDR2 YFSETQ. The CDR3 DNA is TGCGCCAGCAGCTTGGCGGGACTAAGCGGGGTAATGCAGTACTTC. This translates into CASSLAGLSGVMQYF.

This clone was recorded a few times. This specimen includes other DNA sequences encoding the same CDR3. The chain links TRBV6-5 to TRBJ1-5, with D unclear. Germline V gene data show CDR1 as MNHEY and CDR2 as SVGAGI. This CDR3 spans 15 amino acids. Trimming left V 2 bases short and J 6 bases short, with 14 bases between. CDR3 protein: CASSYRMATGQPQHF. The CDR3 nucleotides are TGTGCCAGCAGTTACAGGATGGCAACGGGTCAGCCCCAGCATTTT.

The chain is built from TRBV5-1 and TRBJ1-5, with TRBD1 matching over 7 bases. Germline trimming cut 0 bases from V and 3 bases from J; bases unmatched to any gene: 27. Germline values: CDR1 SGHRS, CDR2 YFSETQ. The CDR3 has 23 amino acids. The CDR3 spells CASSLAGEVLGQVGNFSNQPQHF. The CDR3 coding sequence is TGCGCCAGCAGCTTGGCCGGGGAAGTCCTTGGACAGGTCGGGAACTTTTCCAATCAGCCCCAGCATTTT. The entire variable domain, with the rest obtained from reference TRBV5-1 and TRBJ1-5, is as follows: KAGVTQTPRYLIKTRGQQVTLSCSPISGHRSVSWYQQTPGQGLQFLFEYFSETQRNKGNFPGRFSGRQFSNSRSEMNVSTLELGDSALYLCASSLAGEVLGQVGNFSNQPQHFGDGTRLSIL.

This chain joins TRBV19 and TRBJ2-7; tentatively, D is TRBD1 or TRBD2 (7 bases each). The germline V gene has CDR1 LNHDA and CDR2 SQIVND (reference sequence). V was shortened by 2 bases and J by 2 bases, with 13 bases between the two germline ends. The CDR3 extends over 15 amino acids. The CDR3 nucleotides read TGTGCCAGTAGTATAAGACAGGGACTACCCTACGAGCAGTACTTC. Translated, it gives CASSIRQGLPYEQYF.

V gene TRBV7-3 combines with J gene TRBJ2-1, with a weak D call TRBD1 (5 bases). Germline V CDR1 and CDR2: SGHTA, FQGTGA. Trimming pared 4 bases from V and 3 bases from J, leaving 13 bases between. The CDR3 has 15 residues. The CDR3 here is CASSSSPDIYNEQFF. Here the CDR3 DNA reads TGTGCCAGCAGCTCCTCCCCGGACATCTACAATGAGCAGTTCTTC.

The chain has TRBV6-1 and TRBJ1-3, with D uncertain. The ends were cut back, 3 bases at V and 7 bases at J, with 10 bases in the middle. The CDR3 has 13 amino acids. Germline V gives CDR1 MNHNS, CDR2 SASEGT. CDR3 sequence reads: CASSDGLGNTIYF. The CDR3 region has the DNA TGTGCCAGCAGTGACGGTCTGGGGAACACCATATATTTT.

The V call is TRBV4-1, the J call TRBJ1-1; D might be TRBD1 (6 bases). The germline V gene encodes CDR1 MGHRA and CDR2 YSYEKL. Trimming removed 2 bases from V and 5 bases from J, with 9 bases in between. This CDR3 comprises 13 residues. CDR3: CASSQYGQTEAFF. The DNA for the CDR3 is TGCGCCAGCAGCCAATACGGACAGACTGAAGCTTTCTTT.

The chain recombines TRBV2 with TRBJ1-2; 7 bases agree with TRBD1. CDR1 and CDR2 (germline): SNHLY, FYNNEI. The CDR3 is made up of 12 amino acids. V gave up 10 bases and J gave up 4 bases; unmatched junction bases: 6. For the CDR3, the DNA is TGTGCCACCGGGACAGAACTCTATGGCTACACCTTC. As protein: CATGTELYGYTF.

The rearrangement links TRBV29-1 to TRBJ2-1; perhaps TRBD1 as D (5 bases). This CDR3 is 16 amino acids long. Per the germline V gene, CDR1 is SQVTM and CDR2 is ANQGSEA. V shed 1 base and J shed 0 bases, with 13 bases lying between them. CDR3 sequence (DNA): TGCAGCGTTGAAGGGGCTAGACAGAGCTCCTACAATGAGCAGTTCTTC. It codes for CSVEGARQSSYNEQFF.

The DNA for the CDR3 is TGCGCCAGCAGTCAGCAAGTCAGACAAGAGACCCAGTACTTC. This gives the protein CASSQQVRQETQYF. The chain couples TRBV10-2 to TRBJ2-5; D not certain. This CDR3 is 14 amino acids long. V lost 5 bases and J lost 2, with 12 bases in between. Germline V gene lookup returns CDR1 WSHSY and CDR2 SAAADI.

The chain couples TRBV9 to TRBJ2-6; tentatively, D is TRBD2 (5 bases). Trimming left V 1 base short and J 0 bases short, with 11 bases between. The CDR3 sequence is 17 residues long. Germline assignment: CDR1 SGDLS and CDR2 YYNGEE. In DNA, the CDR3 is TGTGCCAGCAGCGTAAACCGTCGGGGCTCTGGGGCCAACGTCCTGACTTTC. This encodes CASSVNRRGSGANVLTF.

The chain combines TRBV28 with TRBJ2-6; perhaps TRBD2 as D (7 bases). V lost 3 bases, J lost 0 bases, and 18 bases lay in between. CDR1 MDHEN and CDR2 SYDVKM come from the germline V gene. The CDR3 loop spans 19 amino acids. The CDR3: CASSLGGQDSLSGANVLTF. The CDR3 DNA reads TGTGCCAGCAGTTTGGGGGGGCAGGATTCACTCTCTGGGGCCAACGTCCTGACTTTC.

This clone was detected only a few times. The V and J genes are TRBV6-6 and TRBJ2-2; 9 bases are a match to TRBD2. The length of the CDR3 is 14 residues. Germline lookup yields CDR1 MNHNY and CDR2 SVGAGI (reference sequence). J was trimmed by 6 bases and V by 4 bases; bases with no gene match: 3. The DNA of the CDR3 is TGTGCCAGCAGTTTAGCGGGAGAGGCCGGGGAGCTGTTTTTT. This translates into CASSLAGEAGELFF.